These T cell receptor beta chains were read from a single sample in a study of spatial heterogeneity in lung cancer. TCRdb ran MiXCR on the 5' RACE reads and lists one entry per CDR3 protein. The repertoire has around 110,000 distinct CDR3 sequences, more than 10% of them found once; the top ten carry over 15%. The material sequenced was PBMCs, taken at follow-up. Receptors were obtained from a male donor with early-stage non-small cell lung cancer. Each CDR3 is given with its conserved first and last residue. D genes are given only for firm matches. Size tells how often a clone was seen (once, few, many) or the class of an expanded clone, and some rows leave it out.

J	D	V	size	DNA	CDR3
TRBJ2-7	TRBD2	TRBV2	.	TGTGCCAGCAGAACGGGAGGGTACGAGCAGTACTTC	CASRTGGYEQYF
TRBJ1-2	TRBD1	TRBV5-5	.	TGTGCCAGCAGCTTGAGGGGGCGCTCGGATAGCTATGGCTACACCTTC	CASSLRGRSDSYGYTF
TRBJ2-7	.	TRBV10-3	few	TGTGCCATCAGTGAGTCGGGGTTAGGGCCCCACGAGCAGTACTTC	CAISESGLGPHEQYF
TRBJ1-2	TRBD1	TRBV28	few	TGTGCCAGCAGTTCGCCAGCCCTCGACAGGGTCTATGGCTACACCTTC	CASSSPALDRVYGYTF
TRBJ1-1	.	TRBV4-3	many	TGCGCCAGCAGCAAACAGGGAGAGAGAAGGGGCACTGAAGCTTTCTTT	CASSKQGERRGTEAFF
TRBJ1-5	.	TRBV12-3/TRBV12-4	few	TGTGCCAGCAAACGTCGATCGGGACAGCCCCAGCATTTT	CASKRRSGQPQHF
TRBJ2-5	TRBD2	TRBV9	many	TGTGCCAGCAGCCCGCCGGGAGCGGGGGCTCTAGCAGAGACCCAGTACTTC	CASSPPGAGALAETQYF
TRBJ2-1	.	TRBV9	few	TGTGCCAGCAGCGTAGGGGGGAGCAGCCCAAATGGTGAGCAGTTCTTC	CASSVGGSSPNGEQFF
TRBJ2-1	.	TRBV29-1	many	TGCAGCGTTTCGAGGCAGAGCTCCTACAATGAGCAGTTCTTC	CSVSRQSSYNEQFF
TRBJ1-5	.	TRBV9	.	TGTGCCAGCAGCGTAGGTCATAGGGGGATGAATCAGCCCCAGCATTTT	CASSVGHRGMNQPQHF
TRBJ1-1	.	TRBV24-1	few	TGTGCCACCAGCATGACCGATATTAACACTGAAGCTTTCTTT	CATSMTDINTEAFF
TRBJ2-6	.	TRBV6-6	many	TGTGCCCACGACGGTTCTGGGGCCAACGTCCTGACTTTC	CAHDGSGANVLTF
TRBJ1-6	TRBD1	TRBV20-1	.	TGCAGTGCTCCGGAAGGGACAGTTAAGTCACCCCTCCACTTT	CSAPEGTVKSPLHF
TRBJ2-7	.	TRBV20-1	.	TGCAGTGGGGGGCGGGGTTCCTACGAGCAGTACTTC	CSGGRGSYEQYF
TRBJ1-1	TRBD1	TRBV25-1	.	TGTGCCAGCAGTGAGGAGGGGGCGATGAACACTGAAGCTTTCTTT	CASSEEGAMNTEAFF